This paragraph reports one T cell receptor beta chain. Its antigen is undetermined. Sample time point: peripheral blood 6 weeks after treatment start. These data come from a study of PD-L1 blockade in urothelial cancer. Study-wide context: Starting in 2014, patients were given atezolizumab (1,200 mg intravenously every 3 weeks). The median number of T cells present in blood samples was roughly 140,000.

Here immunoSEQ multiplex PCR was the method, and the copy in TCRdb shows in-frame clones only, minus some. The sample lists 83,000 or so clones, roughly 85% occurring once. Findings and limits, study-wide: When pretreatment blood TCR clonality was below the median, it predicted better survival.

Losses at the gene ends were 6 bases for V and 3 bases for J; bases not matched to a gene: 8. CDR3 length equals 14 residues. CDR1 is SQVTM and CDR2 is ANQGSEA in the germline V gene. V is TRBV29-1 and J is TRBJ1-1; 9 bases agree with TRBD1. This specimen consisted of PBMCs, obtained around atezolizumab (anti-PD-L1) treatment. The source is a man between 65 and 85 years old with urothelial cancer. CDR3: CSVITGGLYTEAFF. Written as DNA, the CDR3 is TGCAGCGTGATTACAGGGGGCTTGTACACTGAAGCTTTCTTT. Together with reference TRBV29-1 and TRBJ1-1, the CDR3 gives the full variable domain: SAVISQKPSRDICQRGTSLTIQCQVDSQVTMMFWYRQQPGQSLTLIATANQGSEATYESGFVIDKFPISRPNLTFSTLTVSNMSPEDSSIYLCSVITGGLYTEAFFGQGTRLTVV.